Listed below are T cell receptor beta chains from one sample, sequenced in a study of T cells in Graves' hyperthyroidism and ophthalmopathy. TCRdb redid the calling of the multiplex PCR reads with MiXCR, one entry per CDR3 protein. The data show about 520,000 distinct CDR3 sequences, roughly 20% seen once. Input material: blood. The receptors derive from a man between 18 and 29 years old with Graves' hyperthyroidism. Both conserved end residues are part of each CDR3. The order of the fields is clone size, V gene, D gene, J gene, CDR3 DNA, CDR3 protein. The D gene is left open where the match is weak. Size values are once, few and many counts, or a class for expanded clones, and some rows have none.

size: -; V: TRBV12-3/TRBV12-4; D: TRBD1; J: TRBJ2-7; DNA: TGTGCCAGTACATTAGGACAGGACGAGCAGTACTTC; CDR3: CASTLGQDEQYF
size: many; V: TRBV5-1; D: -; J: TRBJ1-5; DNA: TGCGCCAGCAGCTTGGGGCCCGACGGCTCCAATCAGCCCCAGCATTTT; CDR3: CASSLGPDGSNQPQHF
size: many; V: TRBV6-2/TRBV6-3; D: -; J: TRBJ2-2; DNA: TGTGCCAGCAATCCGGCGAACACCGGGGAGCTGTTTTTT; CDR3: CASNPANTGELFF
size: many; V: TRBV10-1; D: -; J: TRBJ1-1; DNA: TGCGCCAGCAGTGAGATCGTCGGTCGGGGCGAAGCTTTCTTT; CDR3: CASSEIVGRGEAFF
size: once; V: TRBV20-1; D: -; J: TRBJ1-5; DNA: TGCAGTGCTTGGACGGGGAATCAGCCCCAGCATTTT; CDR3: CSAWTGNQPQHF
size: many; V: TRBV28; D: TRBD1; J: TRBJ1-2; DNA: TGTGCCAGCAGTCTCCCGGGCGGGACAGGCGGTGGCTACACCTTC; CDR3: CASSLPGGTGGGYTF
size: many; V: TRBV4-1; D: -; J: TRBJ2-7; DNA: TGCGCCAGCAGCCAACTCGGCGACACTTCCGCGCCCCGGGCAGGGAAGGGCTACGAGCAGTACTTC; CDR3: CASSQLGDTSAPRAGKGYEQYF
size: once; V: TRBV30; D: -; J: TRBJ2-5; DNA: TGTGCCTTGGAGTCAGGGGAGACCCAGTACTTC; CDR3: CALESGETQYF
size: many; V: TRBV27; D: -; J: TRBJ1-6; DNA: TGTGCCAGCAGTTTCCAGGGGTCCTATAATTCACCCCTCCACTTT; CDR3: CASSFQGSYNSPLHF
size: -; V: TRBV6-1; D: -; J: TRBJ1-1; DNA: TGTGCCAGCAGTCCGGGGAATGTGGACACTGAAGCTTTCTTT; CDR3: CASSPGNVDTEAFF
size: many; V: TRBV6-1; D: TRBD1; J: TRBJ1-1; DNA: TGTGCCAGCAGAGTAACAGGGGGCACTGAAGCTTTCTTT; CDR3: CASRVTGGTEAFF
size: -; V: TRBV30; D: TRBD1; J: TRBJ2-2; DNA: TGTGCCTGGAGTGTACGAAGGACAGGGGTGAACACCGGGGAGCTGTTTTTT; CDR3: CAWSVRRTGVNTGELFF
size: once; V: TRBV6-2/TRBV6-3; D: TRBD2; J: TRBJ2-7; DNA: TGTGCCAGCAGTTACTCGAAGGGTTTACTAGCGGGAGGGAGCGCGTACGAGCAGTACTTC; CDR3: CASSYSKGLLAGGSAYEQYF
size: -; V: TRBV5-1; D: TRBD1; J: TRBJ1-2; DNA: TGCGCCAGCACCGGACAGGGGATCGATGGCTACACCTTC; CDR3: CASTGQGIDGYTF
size: many; V: TRBV12-3/TRBV12-4; D: -; J: TRBJ1-5; DNA: TGTGCCAGCAGCAAAAACAGGGTCCCCCAGCCCCAGCATTTT; CDR3: CASSKNRVPQPQHF
size: -; V: TRBV2; D: -; J: TRBJ1-2; DNA: TGTGCCAGCAGTGAAGTAGTAGTTGGGGTCTATGGCTACACCTTC; CDR3: CASSEVVVGVYGYTF
size: many; V: TRBV6-5; D: -; J: TRBJ1-2; DNA: TGTGCGACCCAGATCACTCGGTACTATGGCTACACCTTC; CDR3: CATQITRYYGYTF
size: many; V: TRBV5-8; D: -; J: TRBJ1-1; DNA: TGTGCCAGCAGCTCACAGGGTTGGGGGAACACTGAAGCTTTCTTT; CDR3: CASSSQGWGNTEAFF
size: many; V: TRBV4-1; D: -; J: TRBJ2-5; DNA: TGCGCCAGCAGCCTTTCACCTGAGCGGACCCAGTACTTC; CDR3: CASSLSPERTQYF
size: -; V: TRBV12-3/TRBV12-4; D: -; J: TRBJ1-5; DNA: TGTGCCAGCAGTTTAATCGTCGATCAGCCCCAGCATTTT; CDR3: CASSLIVDQPQHF
size: few; V: TRBV5-4; D: -; J: TRBJ2-3; DNA: TGTGCCAGCAGCCGACAAGCGGTGAGCACAGATACGCAGTATTTT; CDR3: CASSRQAVSTDTQYF
size: many; V: TRBV12-3/TRBV12-4; D: TRBD1; J: TRBJ2-2; DNA: TGTGCCAGCAGTCGTGACAGGGCAGAGCTGTTTTTT; CDR3: CASSRDRAELFF
size: many; V: TRBV9; D: -; J: TRBJ1-2; DNA: TGTGCCAGCAGGGGTCATTTCTATGGCTACACCTTC; CDR3: CASRGHFYGYTF
size: -; V: TRBV11-2; D: TRBD2; J: TRBJ2-7; DNA: TGTGCCAGCAGTGGGGTTTGGACTAGCGGGGAGGAGCAGTACTTC; CDR3: CASSGVWTSGEEQYF
size: many; V: TRBV28; D: -; J: TRBJ2-6; DNA: TGTGCCAGCAGTTTGGGAGAAACTACTGGGGCCAACGTCCTGACTTTC; CDR3: CASSLGETTGANVLTF
size: many; V: TRBV29-1; D: TRBD1; J: TRBJ1-1; DNA: TGCAGCGTTGGGGGACAGGGGATGAACACTGAAGCTTTCTTT; CDR3: CSVGGQGMNTEAFF
size: few; V: TRBV5-4; D: -; J: TRBJ2-7; DNA: TGTGCCAGCAGCCGGGCTCCTCTCAGTTACTCCTACGAGCAGTACTTC; CDR3: CASSRAPLSYSYEQYF
size: -; V: TRBV6-2/TRBV6-3; D: -; J: TRBJ2-7; DNA: TGTGCCAGCTCAGGGGACCTACCTACCTACGAGCAGTACTTC; CDR3: CASSGDLPTYEQYF
size: many; V: TRBV6-1; D: -; J: TRBJ1-2; DNA: TGTGCCAGCAGTGAAGATGGCAGCTCACGCGAGGGCTACACCTTC; CDR3: CASSEDGSSREGYTF
size: many; V: TRBV9; D: TRBD2; J: TRBJ2-2; DNA: TGTGCCAGCAGCTTGACTAGCGTCAACACCGGGGAGCTGTTTTTT; CDR3: CASSLTSVNTGELFF
size: -; V: TRBV12-3/TRBV12-4; D: -; J: TRBJ1-5; DNA: TGTGCCAGCAGCATCCACGGGAGGGCTAGCAATCAGCCCCAGCATTTT; CDR3: CASSIHGRASNQPQHF
size: -; V: TRBV2; D: -; J: TRBJ2-2; DNA: TGTGCCAGCAAATTACAGGGATGGGAGCTGTTTTTT; CDR3: CASKLQGWELFF
size: -; V: TRBV7-2; D: -; J: TRBJ2-7; DNA: TGTGCCAGCAGCCTGGCCGACGGGGCCTACGAGCAGTACTTC; CDR3: CASSLADGAYEQYF
size: few; V: TRBV24-1; D: -; J: TRBJ2-2; DNA: TGTGCCACCAGTGATCCGGGGACCAATGCGAACACCGGGGAGCTGTTTTTT; CDR3: CATSDPGTNANTGELFF
size: many; V: TRBV7-2; D: TRBD2; J: TRBJ2-7; DNA: TGTGCCAGCAGCCAGGGACTAGCGGAACCCTACGAGCAGTACTTC; CDR3: CASSQGLAEPYEQYF
size: -; V: TRBV20-1; D: TRBD1; J: TRBJ1-1; DNA: TGCAGCGAACAGGGGGCCCCGAACACTGAAGCTTTCTTT; CDR3: CSEQGAPNTEAFF
size: many; V: TRBV20-1; D: -; J: TRBJ2-7; DNA: TGCAGTGCTCCTGGGCAGGCATCCTACGAGCAGTACTTC; CDR3: CSAPGQASYEQYF
size: -; V: TRBV7-2; D: -; J: TRBJ2-2; DNA: TGTGCCAGCAGCTTGACTGGAAAGAACACCGGGGAGCTGTTTTTT; CDR3: CASSLTGKNTGELFF
size: -; V: TRBV15; D: TRBD1; J: TRBJ2-5; DNA: TGTGCCACCAGCAGAGTTCGTGGGACAGGACCGGAGACCCAGTACTTC; CDR3: CATSRVRGTGPETQYF
size: many; V: TRBV6-1; D: -; J: TRBJ1-2; DNA: TGTGCCAGCAGTGAAGCCCACATTTTCTATGGCTACACCTTC; CDR3: CASSEAHIFYGYTF
size: few; V: TRBV5-1; D: -; J: TRBJ2-5; DNA: TGCGCCAGCAGCTTCTCGGGTATTGAGGAGACCCAGTACTTC; CDR3: CASSFSGIEETQYF
size: many; V: TRBV12-5; D: -; J: TRBJ2-4; DNA: TGTGCTAGTGGTATGAGGGCAGAAGAAATAGCCAAAAACATTAAGTACTTC; CDR3: CASGMRAEEIAKNIKYF
size: many; V: TRBV5-7; D: -; J: TRBJ1-2; DNA: TGTGCCAGCAGCCTTTCCGATAGTTCCTGGGACTATGGCTACACCTTC; CDR3: CASSLSDSSWDYGYTF
size: -; V: TRBV20-1; D: -; J: TRBJ2-7; DNA: TGCAGTGCTAGATTCGAAGGAGGCCTTATAACCTACGAGCAGTACTTC; CDR3: CSARFEGGLITYEQYF
size: -; V: TRBV5-6; D: TRBD1; J: TRBJ2-7; DNA: TGTGCCAGCAGTTCCGTGGTGGGACAGACCTACGAGCAGTACTTC; CDR3: CASSSVVGQTYEQYF
size: -; V: TRBV6-1; D: -; J: TRBJ1-2; DNA: TGTGCCAGCACCGACACGGCGAGGGGCTATGGCTACACCTTC; CDR3: CASTDTARGYGYTF